A single sample is the source of the 28 T cell receptor beta chains below, sequenced in a study of cytomegalovirus exposure and HLA in healthy donors. The protocol was immunoSEQ multiplex PCR, while the TCRdb copy is restricted to in-frame clones and leaves out a portion. This sample yields 150,000 to 200,000 clones, of which 70% to 90% are seen a single time; about 2.3% belongs to the top ten. Sequencing input: PBMCs. The receptor source for this set is a man aged 25-45 years in good health and CMV-seropositive.

This chain connects TRBV4-1 to TRBJ2-7; D may be TRBD1 (5 bases). Germline loops: CDR1 MGHRA, CDR2 YSYEKL. The CDR3 runs 13 residues. V dropped 5 bases and J dropped 3 bases, with 11 bases sitting between them. CDR3 DNA: TGCGCCAGCAGCTCAGGGTCAAACTACGAGCAGTACTTC. As protein: CASSSGSNYEQYF.

The chain employs TRBV4-2 and TRBJ1-2; D might be TRBD1 (6 bases). The CDR3 contains 17 residues. The germline V gene encodes CDR1 LGHNA and CDR2 YNFKEQ. Trimming left V 0 bases short and J 2 bases short, with 16 bases between. This CDR3 is CASSQEMAGGANYGYTF. In DNA, the CDR3 is TGTGCCAGCAGCCAAGAAATGGCCGGGGGGGCCAACTATGGCTACACCTTC.

The V call is TRBV27, the J call TRBJ2-1; 7 bases fit TRBD1. Germline CDR1 reads MNHEY; CDR2 reads SMNVEV (reference sequence). After removal of 3 bases from V and 7 bases from J, the junction contained 18 bases not matched to a gene. The CDR3 has 18 amino acids. In DNA, the CDR3 is TGTGCCAGCAGTTTTTCGACAGGGTACCCCGGGGACCGGAATGAGCAGTTCTTC. This sequence encodes CASSFSTGYPGDRNEQFF.

V usage is TRBV5-6 and J usage is TRBJ2-2; 15 bases are a match to TRBD2. This CDR3 is built from 17 residues. The J segment lost 5 bases and the V segment lost 3 bases, leaving 5 bases of the junction unmatched. Looked up from germline, CDR1 is SGHDT and CDR2 is YYEEEE. The CDR3 is CASSWTSGGAGTGELFF. As DNA, the CDR3 is TGTGCCAGCAGCTGGACTAGCGGGGGGGCCGGTACCGGGGAGCTGTTTTTT. The whole variable domain, remainder taken from reference TRBV5-6 and TRBJ2-2, is DAGVTQSPTHLIKTRGQQVTLRCSPKSGHDTVSWYQQALGQGPQFIFQYYEEEERQRGNFPDRFSGHQFPNYSSELNVNALLLGDSALYLCASSWTSGGAGTGELFFGEGSRLTVL.

The gene calls are TRBV4-1 and TRBJ2-3, with D possibly TRBD1 on 6 matching bases. The CDR3 runs to 16 residues. From germline, CDR1 is MGHRA and CDR2 YSYEKL. The germline V and J ends were trimmed by 1 base and 2 bases, with 13 bases remaining between them. CDR3 in DNA: TGCGCCAGCAGCCAAGGCCAGGGGTCCCCCACAGATACGCAGTATTTT. Residues: CASSQGQGSPTDTQYF.

CDR3 coding DNA: TGTGCCAGCAGCGCCCACAGGAGCGCGAACACCGGGGAGCTGTTTTTT. It yields the protein CASSAHRSANTGELFF. This sequence joins TRBV9 and TRBJ2-2; tentative D call: TRBD1 (5 bases). Trimming left V 3 bases short and J 0 bases short, with 12 bases between. The CDR3 is made up of 16 amino acids. The germline gives CDR1 SGDLS, CDR2 YYNGEE.

There are a few counts of this clone. This chain uses TRBV18 with TRBJ1-6; D uncertain. The CDR3 is 16 amino acids. The germline CDR1 and CDR2 sequences are KGHSH and LQKENI. The V and J ends lost 3 bases and 2 bases respectively, with 11 bases between them. The CDR3 DNA follows: TGTGCCAGCTCACCGGCCAGTCGGGCCTATAATTCACCCCTCCACTTT. It translates to CASSPASRAYNSPLHF.

This sequence joins TRBV4-3 and TRBJ2-3; maybe TRBD1 (5 bases). Deletions cut 1 base from V and 1 base from J, with 12 bases between. The CDR3 length is 16 residues. Germline V gene lookup returns CDR1 LGHNA and CDR2 YSLEER. DNA for the CDR3: TGCGCCAGCAGCCAAGTTAAGGGGCCAGGCACAGATACGCAGTATTTT. Residues: CASSQVKGPGTDTQYF.

This clone has more than one count but fewer than ten. The V and J genes are TRBV4-3 and TRBJ1-3, with D possibly matching TRBD1 (5 bases). Trimming left V 0 bases short and J 0 bases short, with 15 bases between. The CDR3 is 18 residues long. Per germline, CDR1 LGHNA and CDR2 YSLEER. CDR3 sequence reads: CASSQDLSRQYSGNTIYF. As DNA, the CDR3 is TGCGCCAGCAGCCAAGATCTAAGCCGACAGTACTCTGGAAACACCATATATTTT.

The sample holds a few counts of this clone. One end of the junction fails to match germline, which may point to a read error. This chain joins TRBV7-7 and TRBJ2-1; 8 nucleotides agree with TRBD1. From germline, CDR1 is SSHAT and CDR2 FNYEAQ (reference sequence). The CDR3 is 15 amino acids. The CDR3 sequence: CASSPDRASYNEQFF. The DNA of the CDR3 is TGTGCTAGCAGCCCGGACAGGGCCTCCTACAATGAGCAGTTCTTC.

This clone was seen just once. The chain combines TRBV29-1 with TRBJ2-3, with 11 nucleotides matching TRBD2. From germline, CDR1 is SQVTM and CDR2 ANQGSEA. V shed 6 bases, J shed 2 bases, and the junction held 4 bases outside the gene matches. The CDR3 sequence is 14 residues long. Here the CDR3 DNA reads TGCAGCGTCAAGACTAGCGGGAACACAGATACGCAGTATTTT. It translates to CSVKTSGNTDTQYF.

In this sample, this clone turned up once. The J gene is TRBJ1-1, the V gene TRBV4-2; D unresolved. V lost 8 bases to trimming and J lost 5 bases, with 15 bases between them. From germline, CDR1 is LGHNA and CDR2 YNFKEQ. The CDR3 length is 13 residues. CDR3 in amino acids: CASRLGEWTEAFF. The CDR3 region has the DNA TGTGCCAGCCGACTCGGAGAGTGGACTGAAGCTTTCTTT.

This clone was observed a single time. DNA for the CDR3: TGTGCCAGCAGCACCAGGGAATCGGAGCTGTTTTTT. This translates into CASSTRESELFF. V and J are TRBV11-3 and TRBJ2-2; weak D call: TRBD1 (5 bases). CDR3 length equals 12 residues. Trimming shortened V by 5 bases and J by 10 bases, and 11 bases separated the two germline ends. Germline-derived CDR1 and CDR2 are SGHNT and YENEEA.

A single count supports this clone. The J gene is TRBJ2-4, the V gene TRBV7-6, with 7 nucleotides matching TRBD1. This CDR3 spans 18 amino acids. Germline values: CDR1 SGHVS, CDR2 FNYEAQ. The J segment lost 0 bases and the V segment lost 1 base, leaving 9 bases of the junction unmatched. The CDR3: CASSLDSGTVIAKNIQYF. CDR3 DNA sequence: TGTGCCAGCAGCTTAGACTCCGGGACAGTCATAGCCAAAAACATTCAGTACTTC.

The chain carries TRBV30 and TRBJ1-3; no firm D call. Trimming stripped 1 base from V and 3 bases from J, with 10 bases between. Germline V gene lookup returns CDR1 GTSNPN and CDR2 SVGIG (reference sequence). The CDR3 contains 14 residues. In DNA form, the CDR3 reads TGTGCCTGGAGTGGACCGGGAGGTGGAAACACCATATATTTT. As protein: CAWSGPGGGNTIYF.

The J gene is TRBJ1-1, the V gene TRBV9; TRBD1 agrees at 12 bases. Per the germline V gene, CDR1 is SGDLS and CDR2 is YYNGEE. The CDR3 spans 14 residues. V lost 4 bases and J lost 6; bases outside the gene matches: 4. CDR3 nucleotide sequence: TGTGCCAGCAGCACGGGACAGGGGGCTTCTGAAGCTTTCTTT. Translated, it gives CASSTGQGASEAFF.

The rearrangement joins TRBV7-9 to TRBJ1-1; D call uncertain. V lost 1 base to trimming and J lost 0 bases, with 12 bases between them. The germline V gene encodes CDR1 SEHNR and CDR2 FQNEAQ (reference sequence). The CDR3 runs to 16 residues. The CDR3 loop reads CASSLEMRSVNTEAFF. CDR3 nucleotides: TGTGCCAGCAGCTTAGAGATGAGGTCTGTGAACACTGAAGCTTTCTTT. The full variable domain, in which reference TRBV7-9 and TRBJ1-1 provide the parts outside the CDR3, is DTGVSQNPRHKITKRGQNVTFRCDPISEHNRLYWYRQTLGQGPEFLTYFQNEAQLEKSRLLSDRFSAERPKGSFSTLEIQRTEQGDSAMYLCASSLEMRSVNTEAFFGQGTRLTVV.

The gene calls are TRBV29-1 and TRBJ1-5; 8 bases are a match to TRBD1. This CDR3 has 13 residues. Germline CDR1 SQVTM, CDR2 ANQGSEA. Losses at the gene ends were 6 bases for V and 7 bases for J; bases not matched to a gene: 8. This CDR3 reads CSVGQGRGQPQHF. CDR3 bases: TGCAGCGTAGGACAGGGACGGGGACAGCCCCAGCATTTT.

V is TRBV4-3 and J is TRBJ2-3; D might be TRBD1 (6 bases). Germline loops: CDR1 LGHNA, CDR2 YSLEER. There are 16 residues in the CDR3. Trimming took off 0 bases at V and 5 bases at J, with 15 bases between the two ends. CDR3 sequence (DNA): TGCGCCAGCAGCCAAGAACGCAGGGGCATAAGAGATACGCAGTATTTT. This sequence encodes CASSQERRGIRDTQYF.

This clone was picked up one time. V is TRBV4-3 and J is TRBJ2-5; D perhaps matches TRBD2 (5 bases). The last part of the DNA fits TRBJ2-7 better; the J call may be wrong. The CDR3 extends over 17 amino acids. CDR1 LGHNA and CDR2 YSLEER come from the germline V gene. CDR3: CASSQDLRTPISYEQYF. The CDR3 region has the DNA TGCGCCAGCAGCCAAGATCTCCGGACTCCTATCTCCTACGAGCAGTACTTC.

The chain employs TRBV12-5 and TRBJ2-1; 9 nucleotides line up with TRBD2. Trimming cost V 7 bases and J 4 bases; bases outside gene matches: 2. Germline loops: CDR1 LGHNT, CDR2 FRNRAP. CDR3 length equals 13 residues. For the CDR3, the DNA is TGTGCTAGTGAAAGCGGGGGGTACAATGAGCAGTTCTTC. Protein product: CASESGGYNEQFF.

This clone was seen a few times. This chain links TRBV4-1 with TRBJ1-1; D not resolved. Germline-derived CDR1 and CDR2 are MGHRA and YSYEKL. The CDR3 spans 14 residues. Trimming took 2 bases from V and 4 from J, leaving 11 bases between them. CDR3 loop: CASSQSPVGTEAFF. The CDR3 DNA is TGCGCCAGCAGCCAAAGTCCCGTCGGCACTGAAGCTTTCTTT.

This chain links TRBV28 with TRBJ2-7, with D perhaps matching TRBD2 (5 bases). The V end lost 7 bases, the J end lost 3 bases, and 16 bases lay between the germline ends. Germline lookup yields CDR1 MDHEN and CDR2 SYDVKM. CDR3 length: 14 residues. The CDR3 DNA reads TGTGCCAGCACCCCACACTTGGGAGACTACGAGCAGTACTTC. It encodes CASTPHLGDYEQYF. The variable domain in full, completed from reference TRBV28 and TRBJ2-7, reads DVKVTQSSRYLVKRTGEKVFLECVQDMDHENMFWYRQDPGLGLRLIYFSYDVKMKEKGDIPEGYSVSREKKERFSLILESASTNQTSMYLCASTPHLGDYEQYFGPGTRLTVT.

This chain connects TRBV27 to TRBJ2-1; 8 bases match TRBD1. The germline V gene encodes CDR1 MNHEY and CDR2 SMNVEV (reference sequence). Trimming removed 5 bases from V and 15 bases from J; junction bases left unmatched: 18. CDR3 size: 15 residues. The CDR3 sequence: CASSPTRTGSTSGFF. The CDR3 nucleotides are TGTGCCAGCAGTCCGACCCGGACAGGGTCTACAAGTGGGTTCTTC.

This clone was observed a single time. The sample contains more than one DNA sequence encoding this CDR3. Here the CDR3 DNA reads TGTGCCAGCAGTTACTCGGCGGGGTTCTCCTACGAGCAGTACTTC. It encodes CASSYSAGFSYEQYF. This chain uses TRBV6-5 with TRBJ2-7, with D perhaps TRBD2 (6 bases). The CDR3 is 15 amino acids. V lost 0 bases and J 0 bases, leaving 9 bases between the germline ends. Germline CDR1 is MNHEY and CDR2 is SVGAGI.

This clone was observed a single time. V gene TRBV7-8 combines with J gene TRBJ2-1; 14 bases are shared with TRBD2. From germline, CDR1 is SGHVS and CDR2 FQNEAQ. This CDR3 has 18 amino acids. The V and J ends lost 5 bases and 4 bases, in that order; junction bases with no gene match: 10. CDR3: CASSPRLAGGGEYNEQFF. The CDR3 DNA reads as TGTGCCAGCAGCCCGCGACTAGCGGGGGGGGGTGAATACAATGAGCAGTTCTTC.

J is TRBJ2-1 and V is TRBV4-3; 13 bases are a match to TRBD2. V lost 1 base and J lost 10; bases outside the gene matches: 10. CDR1 is LGHNA and CDR2 is YSLEER in the germline V gene. The CDR3 contains 17 residues. The CDR3 is CASSQGTSGGPGREQFF. For the CDR3, the DNA is TGCGCCAGCAGCCAAGGGACTAGCGGGGGCCCCGGCCGCGAGCAGTTCTTC.

This rearrangement joins TRBV25-1 to TRBJ2-7, with 10 positions matching TRBD1. With 4 bases clipped from V and 2 bases from J, the junction kept 8 bases outside the gene matches. CDR1 is MGHDK and CDR2 is SYGVNS in the germline V gene. The CDR3 has 16 residues. Here the CDR3 reads CASSARGQGSPYEQYF. In DNA form, the CDR3 reads TGTGCCAGCAGTGCAAGGGGACAGGGGAGCCCCTACGAGCAGTACTTC.